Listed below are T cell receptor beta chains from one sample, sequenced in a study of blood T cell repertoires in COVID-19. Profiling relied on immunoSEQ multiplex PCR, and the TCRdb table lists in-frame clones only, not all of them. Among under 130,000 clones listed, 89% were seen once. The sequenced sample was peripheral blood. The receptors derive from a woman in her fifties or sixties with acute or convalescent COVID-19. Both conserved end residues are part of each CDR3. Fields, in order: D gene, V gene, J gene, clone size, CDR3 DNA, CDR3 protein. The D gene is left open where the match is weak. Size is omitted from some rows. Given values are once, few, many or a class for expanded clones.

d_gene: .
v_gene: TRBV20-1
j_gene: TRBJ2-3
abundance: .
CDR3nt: TGCAGTGTTGCGCTGGATACGCAGTATTTT
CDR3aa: CSVALDTQYF

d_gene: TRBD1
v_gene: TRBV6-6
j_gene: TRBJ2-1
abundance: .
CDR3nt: TGTGCCAGCAGGACCCCCGGGACAGGGGTTGAGCAGTTCTTC
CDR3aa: CASRTPGTGVEQFF

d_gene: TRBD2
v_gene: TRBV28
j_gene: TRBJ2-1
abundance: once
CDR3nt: TGTGCCAGCAGTTTAGCGGGGGGGACTAGCGGCAATGAGCAGTTCTTC
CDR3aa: CASSLAGGTSGNEQFF

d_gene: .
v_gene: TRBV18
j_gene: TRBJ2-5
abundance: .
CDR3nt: TGTGCCAGCTCACCACCGTACAGCCAAGAGACCCAGTACTTC
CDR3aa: CASSPPYSQETQYF

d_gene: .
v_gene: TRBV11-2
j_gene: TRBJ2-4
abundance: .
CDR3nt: TGTGCCAGCAGCTTAGATCGTAGAAACATTCAGTACTTC
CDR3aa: CASSLDRRNIQYF

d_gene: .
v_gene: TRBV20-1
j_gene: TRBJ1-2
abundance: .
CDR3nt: TGCAGTGCTAGTTCCCCTTTGGGGGGGGCTGACGGCTACACCTTC
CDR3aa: CSASSPLGGADGYTF

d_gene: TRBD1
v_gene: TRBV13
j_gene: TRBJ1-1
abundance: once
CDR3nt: TGTGCCAGCAGCCCGACAGGGGCCAACACTGAAGCTTTCTTT
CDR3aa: CASSPTGANTEAFF

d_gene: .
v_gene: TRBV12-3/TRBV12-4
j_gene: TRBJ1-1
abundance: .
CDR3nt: TGTGCCAGCAGTTTCCAGGGTTTCGCTGAAGCTTTCTTT
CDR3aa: CASSFQGFAEAFF

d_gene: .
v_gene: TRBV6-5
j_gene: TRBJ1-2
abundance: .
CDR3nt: TGTGCCAGCAACACGGGGGGGAGTGGCTACACCTTC
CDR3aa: CASNTGGSGYTF

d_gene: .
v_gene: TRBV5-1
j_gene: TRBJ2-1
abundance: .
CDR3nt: TGCGCCAGCAGCTTGGGTGCAGGGAGGGGGTTCGAGCAGTTCTTC
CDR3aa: CASSLGAGRGFEQFF

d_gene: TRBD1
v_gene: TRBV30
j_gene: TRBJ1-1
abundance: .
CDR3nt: TGTGCCTGGTTGGGGACAGGACCTTCCAACACTGAAGCTTTCTTT
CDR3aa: CAWLGTGPSNTEAFF

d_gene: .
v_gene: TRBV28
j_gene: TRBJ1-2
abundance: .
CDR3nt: TGTGCCAGCAGTTTATCAGGGGTCTATGGCTACACCTTC
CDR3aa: CASSLSGVYGYTF

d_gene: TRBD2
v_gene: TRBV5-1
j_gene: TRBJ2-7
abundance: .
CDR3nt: TGCGCCAGCAGCTTGGGTAGCGGGAGAGTATACGAGCAGTACTTC
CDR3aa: CASSLGSGRVYEQYF

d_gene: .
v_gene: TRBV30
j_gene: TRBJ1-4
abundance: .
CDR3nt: TGTGCCTGGAGGAGGTCGGGGGAGGAAAAACTGTTTTTT
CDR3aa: CAWRRSGEEKLFF

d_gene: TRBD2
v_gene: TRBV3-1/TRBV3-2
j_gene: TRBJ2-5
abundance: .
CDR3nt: TGTGCCAGCAGTAGAGGGAGGGCCGGGGAGACCCAGTACTTC
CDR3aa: CASSRGRAGETQYF

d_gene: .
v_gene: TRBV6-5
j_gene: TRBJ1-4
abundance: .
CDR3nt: TGTGCCAGCACTGCCAGGGGTCCTAATGAAAAACTGTTTTTT
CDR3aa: CASTARGPNEKLFF

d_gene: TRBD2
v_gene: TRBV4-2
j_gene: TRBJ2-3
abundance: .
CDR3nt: TGTGCCAGCAGCCAAGCGCGGGAGGGCGGGGATACGCAGTATTTT
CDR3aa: CASSQAREGGDTQYF

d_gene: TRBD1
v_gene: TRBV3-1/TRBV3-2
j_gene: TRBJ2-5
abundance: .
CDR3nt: TGTGCCTCAACCGACAGGGGAGAGACCCAGTACTTC
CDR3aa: CASTDRGETQYF

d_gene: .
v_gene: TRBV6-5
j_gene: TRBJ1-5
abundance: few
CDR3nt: TGTGCCAGTATACTACTTGCCGCCAGCAATCAGCCCCAGCATTTT
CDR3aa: CASILLAASNQPQHF

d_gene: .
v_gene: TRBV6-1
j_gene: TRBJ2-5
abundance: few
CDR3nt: TGTGCCAGCAGTGAAGCGCGCTACCAAGAGACCCAGTACTTC
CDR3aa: CASSEARYQETQYF

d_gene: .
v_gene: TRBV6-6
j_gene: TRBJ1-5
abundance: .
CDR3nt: TGTGCCAGCACCCGTGACGGGGGCAATCAGCCCCAGCATTTT
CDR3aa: CASTRDGGNQPQHF

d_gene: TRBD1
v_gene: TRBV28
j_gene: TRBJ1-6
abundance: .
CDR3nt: TGTGCCAGCAGTTTATACCCGGGACAGGGATATTCACCCCTCCACTTT
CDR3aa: CASSLYPGQGYSPLHF

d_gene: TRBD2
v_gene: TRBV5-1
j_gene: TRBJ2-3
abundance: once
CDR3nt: TGCGCCAGCACGACTAGCGGGACTAGCACAGATACGCAGTATTTT
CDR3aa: CASTTSGTSTDTQYF

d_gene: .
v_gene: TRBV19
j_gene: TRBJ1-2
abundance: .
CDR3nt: TGTGCCAGTAACCCCCGCCAGGAAAACTATGGCTACACCTTC
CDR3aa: CASNPRQENYGYTF

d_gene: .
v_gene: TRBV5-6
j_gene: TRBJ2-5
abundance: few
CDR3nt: TGTGCCAGCAGCTTAGTGGGGGGACGGAAAGAGACCCAGTACTTC
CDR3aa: CASSLVGGRKETQYF

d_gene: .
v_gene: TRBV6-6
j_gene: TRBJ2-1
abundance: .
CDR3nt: TGTGCCAGCAGTTACCCTAGCGCAACCTACAATGAGCAGTTCTTC
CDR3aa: CASSYPSATYNEQFF

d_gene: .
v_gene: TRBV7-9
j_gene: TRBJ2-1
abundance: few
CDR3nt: TGTGCCAGCAGCGGAAGCGGGAATGAGCAGTTCTTC
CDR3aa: CASSGSGNEQFF

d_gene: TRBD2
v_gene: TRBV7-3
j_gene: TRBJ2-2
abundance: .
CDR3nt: TGTGCCAGCAGCTTAGGGTCTAGCGGTATAGGAACCGGGGAGCTGTTTTTT
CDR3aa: CASSLGSSGIGTGELFF

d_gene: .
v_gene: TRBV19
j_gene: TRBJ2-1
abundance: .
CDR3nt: TGTGCCAGTAGTATAGTCCAGGGACGCAAGGGCGGCTTGGGGGCCCACAATGAGCAGTTCTTC
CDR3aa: CASSIVQGRKGGLGAHNEQFF

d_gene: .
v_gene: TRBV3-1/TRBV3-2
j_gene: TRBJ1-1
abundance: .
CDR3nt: TGTGCCAGCAGCCAAGTGGGCCGAGGGACTGAAGCTTTCTTT
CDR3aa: CASSQVGRGTEAFF

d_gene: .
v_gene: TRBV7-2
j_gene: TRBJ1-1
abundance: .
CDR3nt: TGTGCCAGCAGCTTATTAGGGGGAAGCACTGAAGCTTTCTTT
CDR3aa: CASSLLGGSTEAFF

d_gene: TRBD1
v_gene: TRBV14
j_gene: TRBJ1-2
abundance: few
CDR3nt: TGTGCCAGCAGCCCATTCGGACAGGGGGCTAACTATGGCTACACCTTC
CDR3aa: CASSPFGQGANYGYTF

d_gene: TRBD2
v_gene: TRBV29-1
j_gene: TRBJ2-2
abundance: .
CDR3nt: TGCAGCTACAGAGGACTAGTTGGGGCCGGGGAGCTGTTTTTT
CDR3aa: CSYRGLVGAGELFF

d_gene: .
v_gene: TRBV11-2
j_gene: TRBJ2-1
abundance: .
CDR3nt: TGTGCCAGCAGCTTAGAACGGGTAGCGGCCAATGAGCAGTTCTTC
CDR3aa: CASSLERVAANEQFF

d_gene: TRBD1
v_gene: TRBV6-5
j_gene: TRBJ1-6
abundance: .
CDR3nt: TGTGCCAGCAGTCTAGGACAGGGGCGAGATTCACCCCTCCACTTT
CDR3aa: CASSLGQGRDSPLHF

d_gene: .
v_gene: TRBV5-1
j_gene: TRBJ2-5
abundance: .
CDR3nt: TGCGCCAGCAGCTTAATGCTTGACCCGGGAGAGACCCAGTACTTC
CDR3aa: CASSLMLDPGETQYF

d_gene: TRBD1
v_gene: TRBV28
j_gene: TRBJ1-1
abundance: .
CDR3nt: TGTGCCAGCAGGCGGACAGGGGGCTTCCGTGCTGAAGCTTTCTTT
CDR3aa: CASRRTGGFRAEAFF

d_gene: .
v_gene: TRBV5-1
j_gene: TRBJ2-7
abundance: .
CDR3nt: TGCGCCAGCAGCTTGGATCGCGAGCAGTACTTC
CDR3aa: CASSLDREQYF

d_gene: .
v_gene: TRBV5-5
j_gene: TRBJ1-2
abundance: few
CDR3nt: TGTGCCAGCAGCTTACAGGGTAACTATGGCTACACCTTC
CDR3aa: CASSLQGNYGYTF

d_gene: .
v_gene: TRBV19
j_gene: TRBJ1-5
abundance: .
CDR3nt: TGTGCCAGCGCCCCCCAGGGTGATCAGCCCCAGCATTTT
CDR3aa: CASAPQGDQPQHF

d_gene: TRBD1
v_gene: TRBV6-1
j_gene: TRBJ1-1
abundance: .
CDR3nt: TGTGCCAGCAGTGAAGCATCAGGGGGTGGTGAAGCTTTCTTT
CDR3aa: CASSEASGGGEAFF

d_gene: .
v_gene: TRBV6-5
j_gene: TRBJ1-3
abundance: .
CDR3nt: TGTGCCAGCAGTTACAGCGAACCCGTCTCTGGAAACACCATATATTTT
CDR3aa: CASSYSEPVSGNTIYF

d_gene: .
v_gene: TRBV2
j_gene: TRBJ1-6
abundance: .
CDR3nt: TGTGCCAGGAGGGCAGCGGAGGATTCACCCCTCCACTTT
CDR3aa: CARRAAEDSPLHF

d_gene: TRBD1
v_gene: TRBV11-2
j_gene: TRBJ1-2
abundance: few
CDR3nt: TGTGCCAGCAGCTCCGGACAGGATTACTATGGCTACACCTTC
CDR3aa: CASSSGQDYYGYTF

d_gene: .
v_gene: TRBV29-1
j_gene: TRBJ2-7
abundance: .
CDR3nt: TGCAGCGCCACGACGGGGAGATCCTACGAGCAGTACTTC
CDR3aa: CSATTGRSYEQYF

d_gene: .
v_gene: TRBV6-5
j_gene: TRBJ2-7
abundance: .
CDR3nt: TGTGCCAGCAGTTACCGGGACTACGAGCAGTACTTC
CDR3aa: CASSYRDYEQYF

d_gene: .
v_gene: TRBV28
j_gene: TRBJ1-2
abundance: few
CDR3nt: TGTGCCAGCAGTCCCCGGGGGGGGGCTAGGGGCTACACCTTC
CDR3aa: CASSPRGGARGYTF

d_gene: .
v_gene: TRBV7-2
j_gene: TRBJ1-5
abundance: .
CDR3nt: TGTGCCAGCAGCTTTGAAGGGGCTCAGCCCCAGCATTTT
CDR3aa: CASSFEGAQPQHF

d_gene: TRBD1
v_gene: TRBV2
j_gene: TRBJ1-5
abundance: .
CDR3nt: TGTGCCAGCAGGGGGGACAGGGGCTCTCAGCCCCAGCATTTT
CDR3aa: CASRGDRGSQPQHF

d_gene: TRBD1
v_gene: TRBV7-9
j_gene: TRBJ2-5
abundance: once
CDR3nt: TGTGCCAGCAGCATACCGGGACAGGGAACAGAGACCCAGTACTTC
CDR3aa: CASSIPGQGTETQYF

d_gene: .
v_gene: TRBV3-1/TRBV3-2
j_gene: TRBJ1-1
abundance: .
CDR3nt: TGTGCCAGCAGCCAAGTAGGGGAGAACACTGAAGCTTTCTTT
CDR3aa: CASSQVGENTEAFF

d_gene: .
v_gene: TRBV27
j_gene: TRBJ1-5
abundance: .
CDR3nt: TGTGCCAGCAGCCCTTCGGTACTAGGGCCCCAGCATTTT
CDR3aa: CASSPSVLGPQHF

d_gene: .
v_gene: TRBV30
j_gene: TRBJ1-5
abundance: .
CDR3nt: TGTGCCTGGAGCGCAAAAATGAGGGGGGACTATAGCAATCAGCCCCAGCATTTT
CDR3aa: CAWSAKMRGDYSNQPQHF

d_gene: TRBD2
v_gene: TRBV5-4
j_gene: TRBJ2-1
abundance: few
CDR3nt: TGTGCCAGCAGCCACGCCCCTACTAGCGGAGCGTACAATGAGCAGTTCTTC
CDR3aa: CASSHAPTSGAYNEQFF